Reported below is one T cell receptor beta chain. The antigen is undetermined. After removal of 3 bases from V and 8 bases from J, the junction contained 14 bases not matched to a gene. Germline CDR1 is GTSNPN and CDR2 is SVGIG (reference sequence). The CDR3 is 16 amino acids. TCRdb reprocessed the 5' RACE reads via MiXCR and lists one record per CDR3 protein. The sample includes fewer than 550,000 distinct CDR3 sequences, roughly 20% of them seen just once. This entry comes from a study of T-cell memory formation after mild COVID-19. Study-level background: TCR clustering was largely donor specific.

Study-level points and caveats: Pre-infection memory already had some responding clones, implying cross-reactive memory joined. Nothing showed for sure that second-wave clones peaking on day 37 were SARS-CoV-2 specific.

The clonotype originates from an adult woman who had mild COVID-19 (a few samples of this study predate the infection). Cell type and time point are not known. The rearrangement links TRBV30 to TRBJ2-1; 9 positions agree with TRBD2. The sequenced sample was PBMCs or a T cell subset sorted from them (not recorded which). CDR3 in amino acids: CAWRASGKGGKYEQFF. The CDR3 region has the DNA TGTGCCTGGAGAGCTAGCGGGAAAGGGGGGAAATATGAGCAGTTCTTC. Drawing the rest from reference TRBV30 and TRBJ2-1, the complete variable domain is SQTIHQWPATLVQPVGSPLSLECTVEGTSNPNLYWYRQAAGRGLQLLFYSVGIGQISSEVPQNLSASRPQDRQFILSSKKLLLSDSGFYLCAWRASGKGGKYEQFFGPGTRLTVL.